The 10 T cell receptor beta chains presented below share a single source sample, sequenced in a study of OX40 agonist ivuxolimab in advanced cancers. Sequencing used immunoSEQ multiplex PCR; TCRdb keeps in-frame clones, though not all of them. The data show 90,000 to 100,000 clones, with 88% seen just once and roughly 0.8% held by the top ten. The sequenced sample was CD4+ or CD8+ T cells sorted from blood, obtained in a trial of the OX40 agonist ivuxolimab. These receptors all stem from an adult with an advanced solid tumor such as melanoma, head and neck, liver or kidney cancer.

The rearrangement links TRBV6-4 to TRBJ1-2; D may be TRBD1 (6 bases). The CDR3 consists of 14 residues. V was cut by 5 bases and J by 8 bases, with 18 bases left in between. The germline V gene encodes CDR1 MRHNA and CDR2 SNTAGT. This CDR3 is CASSPGSGAGGYTF. The CDR3 DNA sequence: TGTGCCAGCAGTCCGGGATCAGGGGCAGGGGGCTACACCTTC.

V and J are TRBV2 and TRBJ1-1; D not resolved. Trimming cost V 3 bases and J 0 bases, with 11 bases left between them. The germline CDR1 and CDR2 sequences are SNHLY and FYNNEI. The CDR3 is made up of 15 amino acids. CDR3 DNA: TGTGCCAGCAGTGAGCCGGTTAACATGAACACTGAAGCTTTCTTT. It specifies CASSEPVNMNTEAFF.

The V and J genes are TRBV28 and TRBJ1-1; D is perhaps TRBD1 (6 bases). CDR1 is MDHEN and CDR2 is SYDVKM in the germline V gene. Trimming pared 8 bases from V and 1 base from J, leaving 17 bases between. The CDR3 length is 15 residues. CDR3 in DNA: TGTGCCAGCCTACAGGGAGGCCGGGGGAACACTGAAGCTTTCTTT. This translates into CASLQGGRGNTEAFF. Using reference TRBV28 and TRBJ1-1 for the parts outside the CDR3, the full variable domain is DVKVTQSSRYLVKRTGEKVFLECVQDMDHENMFWYRQDPGLGLRLIYFSYDVKMKEKGDIPEGYSVSREKKERFSLILESASTNQTSMYLCASLQGGRGNTEAFFGQGTRLTVV.

This clone showed up just once. The chain couples TRBV7-2 to TRBJ1-1; D is undetermined. This CDR3 is 14 amino acids long. The germline V gene has CDR1 SGHTA and CDR2 FQGNSA. The V end lost 7 bases, the J end lost 0 bases, and 12 bases lay between the germline ends. In nucleotides, the CDR3 is TGTGCCAGCACCCCGGCCGGTTTGAACACTGAAGCTTTCTTT. It encodes CASTPAGLNTEAFF.

The rearrangement joins TRBV10-3 to TRBJ1-6; 7 bases match TRBD1. Germline CDR1 is ENHRY and CDR2 is SYGVKD. Losses at the gene ends were 7 bases for V and 7 bases for J; bases not matched to a gene: 7. This CDR3 contains 14 residues. Written as DNA, the CDR3 is TGTGCCATCAATGACCAGGGGGGCAATTCACCCCTCCACTTT. Translation: CAINDQGGNSPLHF.

This rearrangement joins TRBV10-2 to TRBJ2-2; TRBD1 might be the D (6 bases). Germline loops: CDR1 WSHSY, CDR2 SAAADI. CDR3 length equals 14 residues. V was clipped by 7 bases and J by 3 bases, with 12 bases between them. CDR3: CASNLQGYTGELFF. CDR3 bases: TGCGCCAGCAACCTACAGGGATACACCGGGGAGCTGTTTTTT.

The V and J genes are TRBV2 and TRBJ2-3; 12 bases match TRBD2. This CDR3 is built from 16 residues. Germline V gives CDR1 SNHLY, CDR2 FYNNEI. Trimming at V came to 5 bases and at J to 2 bases, leaving 5 bases not matched to a gene. The DNA for the CDR3 is TGTGCCAGCAGTTGGACTAGCGGGACTATCACAGATACGCAGTATTTT. It is translated as CASSWTSGTITDTQYF. The full variable domain, its missing parts supplied by reference TRBV2 and TRBJ2-3, is EPEVTQTPSHQVTQMGQEVILRCVPISNHLYFYWYRQILGQKVEFLVSFYNNEISEKSEIFDDQFSVERPDGSNFTLKIRSTKLEDSAMYFCASSWTSGTITDTQYFGPGTRLTVL.

The J gene is TRBJ2-1, the V gene TRBV15, with D possibly TRBD1 on 6 matching bases. Germline values: CDR1 LNHNV, CDR2 YYDKDF (reference sequence). Trimming pared 3 bases from V and 1 base from J, leaving 10 bases between. CDR3 length: 15 residues. This CDR3 is CATSSRDTSYNEQFF. The CDR3, as DNA: TGTGCCACCAGCAGCCGGGACACTTCCTACAATGAGCAGTTCTTC.

The rearrangement uses TRBV5-1 and TRBJ1-1; D is possibly TRBD1 (5 bases). Per the germline V gene, CDR1 is SGHRS and CDR2 is YFSETQ. V dropped 2 bases and J dropped 4 bases, with 15 bases sitting between them. The CDR3 loop spans 15 amino acids. Here the CDR3 reads CASSFAGTAGTEAFF. The DNA of the CDR3 is TGCGCCAGCAGCTTCGCCGGGACTGCGGGCACTGAAGCTTTCTTT.

The chain uses TRBV11-3 and TRBJ1-5, with 10 bases aligning to TRBD1. Germline trimming cut 7 bases from V and 7 bases from J; bases unmatched to any gene: 10. This CDR3 contains 15 residues. Per germline, CDR1 SGHNT and CDR2 YENEEA. The CDR3 bases are TGTGCCAGCACCTTGGGACAGGGGATTAACCAGCCCCAGCATTTT. It encodes CASTLGQGINQPQHF.